This TCR beta chain was obtained from a study of siplizumab effects on memory and regulatory T cells. Here immunoSEQ multiplex PCR was the method, and the copy in TCRdb shows in-frame clones only, minus some. The table has some 110,000 clones, around 94% seen once; the top ten hold under 2%. The CDR3 consists of 14 residues. Germline V gene lookup returns CDR1 MNHEY and CDR2 SVGAGI. Between the trimmed V and J ends, which lost 6 bases and 1 base, there was a span of 12 bases. This clone was seen a single time. Material for sequencing was non-Treg CD4+ T cells sorted from blood. The sequence was obtained from a human donor in good health. The chain joins TRBV6-5 to TRBJ1-1; maybe TRBD1 (5 bases). The CDR3 sequence is CASRRSGGNTEAFF. In DNA, the CDR3 is TGTGCCAGCAGGCGCTCGGGGGGGAACACTGAAGCTTTCTTT.